The clone carrying this T cell receptor beta chain occurred once. The data are from a study of blood T cell repertoires in COVID-19. Study context: The samples span acute and convalescent COVID-19 from the United States, Italy and Spain.

The CDR3 is 15 amino acids. The V segment lost 5 bases and the J segment 4 bases; nucleotides outside the gene matches: 6. Germline V gene sequence: CDR1 MNHEY, CDR2 SVGAGI. The repertoire was sequenced with immunoSEQ multiplex PCR; TCRdb's copy has only in-frame clones and lacks some. This table has 350,000 or so clones, almost 90% appearing once. The specimen was PBMCs or T cells enriched from blood (not recorded which). V and J are TRBV6-5 and TRBJ1-4; 8 bases align to TRBD1. The TCR comes from a woman aged 30 to 39 who had been exposed to COVID-19. The CDR3 protein is CASSPRTGLNEKLFF. The CDR3 coding sequence is TGTGCCAGCAGTCCTCGGACAGGGCTTAATGAAAAACTGTTTTTT.